One and the same sample provided the 2 T cell receptor beta chains below, sequenced in a study of T cell changes during pregnancy in multiple sclerosis (dated by TCRdb to the late 2010s). The receptor library was made with the immunoSEQ multiplex PCR assay. The table was pulled from immuneACCESS by TCRdb, which kept in-frame rearrangements only. Such tables lose some clones; where checked, under half of the loss comes from unresolved V genes, and the rest has no known cause. The sample table contains about 100,000 clones; only one count was recorded for over 85% of them. The leading ten clones occupy 1.2% of the sample. Sequences were derived from peripheral blood, sampled in the second trimester of pregnancy. These receptors originate from a female donor with multiple sclerosis, enrolled in a pregnancy study.

This clone was picked up a small number of times. The chain has TRBV13 and TRBJ1-1, with a possible D match to TRBD1 (5 bases). The CDR3 has 12 residues. The V end was cut by 6 bases, the J end by 3 bases, with 8 bases between. CDR1 is PRHDT, CDR2 FYEKMQ, per germline (reference sequence). The CDR3 region has the DNA TGTGCCAGCAGTCGGGGGGACACTGAAGCTTTCTTT. Its translation is CASSRGDTEAFF.

The chain recombines TRBV15 with TRBJ2-5, with TRBD2 identical over 7 bases. V shed 3 bases and J 4 bases; nucleotides not matched to a gene: 11. CDR1 and CDR2 from the germline V gene are LNHNV and YYDKDF (reference sequence). This CDR3 region has 16 residues. In DNA, the CDR3 is TGTGCCACCAGCAGGTCTTTGGGGAGGGAGAGAGAGACCCAGTACTTC. This codes for CATSRSLGRERETQYF.